Shown below are 3 T cell receptor beta chains from a single sample sequenced in a study of regulatory T cells in long-lasting Graves disease. Time point given: newly diagnosed GD, antithyroid drugs for less than 3 months. Preparation of the TCR library used RNA extracted from PBMCs. With iRepertoire HTBI primers and Arm-PCR of CDR3 regions, TCR beta libraries were built. MiXCR, run by TCRdb on the multiplex PCR reads, gives a single entry per CDR3 protein. The table lists 350,000 to 500,000 distinct CDR3 sequences, 16% of them singletons. The same data also contributed to another study, on T cells in Graves' hyperthyroidism and ophthalmopathy.

The starting material was peripheral blood mononuclear cells (PBMCs), obtained at new diagnosis, from a patient treated with antithyroid drugs. The receptors originated from a woman in her twenties or thirties with Graves disease.

This clonotype was counted ten times or more. The chain is built from TRBV12-3 or TRBV12-4 and TRBJ2-5; TRBD2 aligns across 11 bases. The V gene end was trimmed by 6 bases and the J gene end by 4 bases; junction bases not matched to a gene: 4. This CDR3 has 14 residues. CDR3 residues: CASSFGLAGETQYF. The CDR3 region has the DNA TGTGCCAGCAGCTTTGGACTAGCGGGAGAGACCCAGTACTTC.

The table lists this clonotype with many counts. This sequence joins TRBV20-1 and TRBJ2-7; D remains unclear. This CDR3 has 13 amino acids. The V gene lost 1 base and the J gene lost 6 bases, with 13 bases spanning the gap. Per the germline V gene, CDR1 is DFQATT and CDR2 is SNEGSKA (reference sequence). The CDR3 DNA is TGCAGTGCTAGAGTAGCAGTACTTGGCGAGCAGTACTTC. This translates into CSARVAVLGEQYF.

This clonotype was observed many times. This chain uses TRBV20-1 with TRBJ2-5; possibly TRBD2 for D (6 bases). The CDR3 is 13 amino acids. In germline, CDR1 is DFQATT, CDR2 SNEGSKA (reference sequence). The V end lost 6 bases, the J end lost 5 bases, and 16 bases lay between the germline ends. The CDR3 bases are TGCAGTGCCTCCGGGTCACGGGGGGAGACCCAGTACTTC. Its protein product is CSASGSRGETQYF.